A single sample gave rise to the 10 T cell receptor beta chains below, sequenced in a study of T-cell reconstitution after alpha-beta-depleted transplantation in children (dated by TCRdb to 2016 to 2017). Libraries were prepared through PCR. Sequencing took place on an Illumina HiSeq 2500. Molecular barcoding was employed in the preparation of TCR libraries, with unique molecular identifiers being used to normalize TCRbeta repertoire quantification. TCRdb cleaned the public reads at Q25 with fastp, built clones with MiXCR and kept in-frame beta chains. Every entry covers one CDR3 protein and lists the most common genes and DNA from its rows. The sample yields around 680,000 distinct CDR3 sequences; approximately 16% were counted once. The ten biggest clones cover approximately 1% of the sample. Specimen: PBMCs from the stem cell graft donor, collected from the stem cell graft. These receptors were taken from a human donor who donated a stem cell graft to a child with acute myeloid leukemia.

The CDR3 loop is CATTLHPTDTQYF. CDR3 coding DNA: TGTGCCACCACTCTACACCCGACAGATACGCAGTATTTT. The chain employs TRBV15 and TRBJ2-3; no clear D gene. V was trimmed by 7 bases and J by 3 bases, leaving 11 bases between them. The germline gives CDR1 LNHNV, CDR2 YYDKDF (reference sequence). CDR3 size: 13 residues. The full variable domain, with the rest looked up from reference TRBV15 and TRBJ2-3, is DAMVIQNPRYQVTQFGKPVTLSCSQTLNHNVMYWYQQKSSQAPKLLFHYYDKDFNNEADTPDNFQSRRPNTSFCFLDIRSPGLGDTAMYLCATTLHPTDTQYFGPGTRLTVL.

This clonotype has ten or more counts. V gene TRBV20-1 combines with J gene TRBJ2-1; 9 bases agree with TRBD2. The V and J ends lost 2 bases and 4 bases, in that order; junction bases with no gene match: 3. This CDR3 spans 14 amino acids. From germline, CDR1 is DFQATT and CDR2 SNEGSKA (reference sequence). The CDR3 protein is CSARLAGPYNEQFF. CDR3 coding DNA: TGCAGTGCTAGACTAGCGGGGCCTTACAATGAGCAGTTCTTC.

In regard to this clonotype: Being one base from a much bigger clone, this may be a read error. The gene calls are TRBV20-1 and TRBJ2-3; D perhaps matches TRBD1 (5 bases). The CDR3 is 13 residues long. V was shortened by 5 bases and J by 4 bases, with 13 bases between the two germline ends. Per the germline V gene, CDR1 is DFQATT and CDR2 is SNEGSKA (reference sequence). This chain's CDR3 is CSAGHGQSDTQYF. The DNA for the CDR3 is TGCAGTGCTGGTCACGGACAATCAGATACGCAGTATTTT.

This clonotype was recorded a few times. The chain combines TRBV20-1 with TRBJ2-3, with D unclear. The CDR3 loop spans 14 amino acids. The V gene's germline CDR1 is DFQATT and CDR2 SNEGSKA (reference sequence). Trimming took off 6 bases at V and 4 bases at J, with 17 bases between the two ends. CDR3 nucleotide sequence: TGCAGTGCCCCCGCCCCAACCTCCCCAGATACGCAGTATTTT. Its protein product is CSAPAPTSPDTQYF.

Worth noting for this clonotype: Mismatch with germline at one junction end may stem from a read error. As DNA, the CDR3 is TGTGCCAGCAGCTGGGAGGGGGACAGGTGGGATACCCAGTATTTT. Protein product: CASSWEGDRWDTQYF. The rearrangement uses TRBV11-2 and TRBJ2-3; tentatively, D is TRBD1 (8 bases). The CDR3 totals 15 residues. Germline CDR1 and CDR2: SGHAT and FQNNGV.

The chain couples TRBV20-1 to TRBJ1-5; TRBD1 aligns across 9 bases. J was trimmed by 6 bases and V by 4 bases; bases with no gene match: 16. The CDR3 spans 17 residues. CDR1 DFQATT and CDR2 SNEGSKA come from the germline V gene (reference sequence). CDR3 nucleotide sequence: TGCAGTGCTATAGAGGGGGGACAGGGCAATAAGGGTCAGCCCCAGCATTTT. It translates to CSAIEGGQGNKGQPQHF.

This clonotype was picked up many times. J is TRBJ2-3 and V is TRBV15; weak D call: TRBD1 (5 bases). Germline assignment: CDR1 LNHNV and CDR2 YYDKDF (reference sequence). The CDR3 totals 14 residues. V was trimmed by 0 bases and J by 4 bases, leaving 8 bases between them. The DNA of the CDR3 is TGTGCCACCAGCAGAGAAGGGGTCGCAGATACGCAGTATTTT. This gives the protein CATSREGVADTQYF.

This clonotype was counted many times. The chain joins TRBV29-1 to TRBJ1-1; D is possibly TRBD1 (5 bases). The germline gives CDR1 SQVTM, CDR2 ANQGSEA. This CDR3 contains 10 residues. Trimming removed 7 bases from V and 6 bases from J, with 9 bases in between. The CDR3 reads CSGGEAEAFF. CDR3 nucleotide sequence: TGCAGCGGAGGGGAGGCTGAAGCTTTCTTT.

This clonotype appeared a few times. This rearrangement joins TRBV25-1 to TRBJ2-3, with D perhaps TRBD1 (6 bases). With 1 base removed from V and 3 bases from J, the gap between germline ends came to 11 bases. This CDR3 spans 15 amino acids. Germline lookup yields CDR1 MGHDK and CDR2 SYGVNS. The CDR3 protein is CASSELQGKTDTQYF. The CDR3 region has the DNA TGTGCCAGCAGTGAATTACAGGGAAAAACAGATACGCAGTATTTT.

This clonotype came up many times. This chain joins TRBV10-3 and TRBJ2-1; tentatively, D is TRBD2 (6 bases). With 0 bases removed from V and 10 bases from J, the gap between germline ends came to 16 bases. The CDR3 is 15 amino acids. CDR1 is ENHRY and CDR2 is SYGVKD in the germline V gene. The CDR3 DNA reads as TGTGCCATCAGTGAGTCCTCGGGGACTCCACCCGAGCAGTTCTTC. The encoded protein is CAISESSGTPPEQFF.